This T cell receptor beta chain emerged from a study of PD-1 blockade in classical Hodgkin lymphoma. Overall study: Administration of nivolumab to patients was at 3 mg/kg intravenously every 2 weeks.

Broader study findings: Factors driving the repertoire differences, possibly disease activity or prior therapy, remain undefined. TCR diversity in CD4+, not CD8+, cells rose significantly by C4D1.

This clone has a handful of counts. Its target is not known. Sequencing was performed with immunoSEQ multiplex PCR; in TCRdb, only in-frame clones are kept and a portion is missing. The sample lists 25,000 to 30,000 clones, roughly nine tenths seen once, with approximately 0.49% in the top ten. Time point described: cycle 4 day 1 (C4D1), after six to seven weeks of nivolumab. All the patients suffered relapse after autologous stem cell transplantation, and brentuximab vedotin exposure differed. Researchers used magnetic negative selection to pull out pure CD4+ T cells from thawed PBMCs. This CDR3 comprises 14 residues. Trimming pared 4 bases from V and 10 bases from J, leaving 17 bases between. CDR1 and CDR2 (germline): SEHNR, FQNEAQ (reference sequence).

The sequence was collected from a human donor with classical Hodgkin lymphoma. Sequences were derived from CD4+ T cells from blood, sampled before the fourth cycle of nivolumab. This chain connects TRBV7-9 to TRBJ1-5; no firm D call. In DNA, the CDR3 is TGTGCCAGCAGCTCTGGGCAGCCGCTGCAACCCCAGCATTTT. Translating gives CASSSGQPLQPQHF.